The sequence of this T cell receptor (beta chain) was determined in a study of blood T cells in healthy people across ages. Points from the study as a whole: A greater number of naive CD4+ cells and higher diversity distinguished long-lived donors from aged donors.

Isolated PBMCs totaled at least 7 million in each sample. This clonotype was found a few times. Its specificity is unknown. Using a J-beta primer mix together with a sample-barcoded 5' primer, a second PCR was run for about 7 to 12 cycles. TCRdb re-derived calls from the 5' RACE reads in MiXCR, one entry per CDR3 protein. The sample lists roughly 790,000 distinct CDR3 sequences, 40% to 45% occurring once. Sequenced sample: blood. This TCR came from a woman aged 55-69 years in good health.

CDR3 in amino acids: CSVLWTGERNYGYTF. CDR3 bases: TGCAGCGTCTTGTGGACAGGGGAGAGAAACTATGGCTACACCTTC. The rearrangement joins TRBV29-1 to TRBJ1-2; TRBD1 agrees at 9 bases. Germline values: CDR1 SQVTM, CDR2 ANQGSEA. CDR3 length: 15 residues. J was trimmed by 2 bases and V by 6 bases; bases with no gene match: 10.